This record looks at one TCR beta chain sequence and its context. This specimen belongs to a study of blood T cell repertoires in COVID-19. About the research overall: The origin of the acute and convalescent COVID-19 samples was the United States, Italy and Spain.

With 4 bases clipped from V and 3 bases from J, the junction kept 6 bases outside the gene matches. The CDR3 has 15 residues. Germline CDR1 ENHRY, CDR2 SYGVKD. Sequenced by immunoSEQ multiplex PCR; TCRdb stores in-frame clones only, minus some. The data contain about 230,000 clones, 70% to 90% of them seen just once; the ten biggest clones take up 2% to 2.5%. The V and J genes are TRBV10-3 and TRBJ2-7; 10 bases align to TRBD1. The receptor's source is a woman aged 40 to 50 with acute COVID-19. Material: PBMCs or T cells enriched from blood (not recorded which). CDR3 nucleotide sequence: TGTGCCATCAGTGTCGGGGGGGACAGGGGCTACGAGCAGTACGTC. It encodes CAISVGGDRGYEQYV.